One sample yielded the 30 T cell receptor beta chains listed below, sequenced in a study of T cells in Graves' hyperthyroidism and ophthalmopathy. RNA transcripts served as the template for amplifying TCR beta CDR3 regions. First-round RT-PCR with HTBI primers amplified the TCR CDR3 region. In TCRdb, the multiplex PCR reads were re-called with MiXCR into one record per CDR3 protein. The sample records about 360,000 distinct CDR3 sequences, over 10% being singletons. Sequencing was performed on blood. The origin of the receptors is a woman aged 18-30 years with Graves' hyperthyroidism.

In regard to this clonotype: This may be a read error: a much more frequent sequence differs by one nucleotide. The J gene is TRBJ2-7, the V gene TRBV2; the D gene could be TRBD1 or TRBD2 (5 bases each). This CDR3 is built from 14 residues. CDR1 is SNHLY, CDR2 FYNNEI, per germline. The CDR3 DNA reads TGTGCCAGCAAACCACGGGACGGATTCTACGGGCAGTACTTC. This encodes CASKPRDGFYGQYF.

This clonotype was seen ten or more times. V is TRBV7-6 and J is TRBJ2-2, with D hard to call. The CDR3 consists of 16 residues. V was shortened by 1 base and J by 5 bases, with 14 bases between the two germline ends. CDR1 is SGHVS and CDR2 is FNYEAQ in the germline V gene. This CDR3 is CASSLGDVALTGELFF. CDR3 in DNA: TGTGCCAGCAGCTTAGGTGATGTGGCTTTAACCGGGGAGCTGTTTTTT.

This clonotype was observed at least ten times. The chain links TRBV28 to TRBJ2-7; a weak D match, TRBD2 (7 bases). V lost 7 bases and J lost 6, with 16 bases in between. The germline V gene has CDR1 MDHEN and CDR2 SYDVKM. The CDR3 length is 13 residues. The CDR3 is CASNPRGGSEQYF. CDR3 DNA sequence: TGTGCCAGCAACCCGAGGGGGGGTAGCGAGCAGTACTTC. The full variable domain, its missing parts supplied by reference TRBV28 and TRBJ2-7, is DVKVTQSSRYLVKRTGEKVFLECVQDMDHENMFWYRQDPGLGLRLIYFSYDVKMKEKGDIPEGYSVSREKKERFSLILESASTNQTSMYLCASNPRGGSEQYFGPGTRLTVT.

In this sample, this clonotype turned up many times. This rearrangement joins TRBV18 to TRBJ1-2, with D unresolved. CDR1 and CDR2 from the germline V gene are KGHSH and LQKENI. The CDR3 contains 15 residues. V was cut by 3 bases and J by 5 bases, with 16 bases left in between. CDR3 amino acids: CASSPTTGIQYGYTF. The CDR3 DNA is TGTGCCAGCTCACCCACGACCGGTATCCAGTATGGCTACACCTTC.

This clonotype was recorded many times. The chain couples TRBV28 to TRBJ2-3; D unclear. Trimming took 6 bases from V and 1 from J, leaving 14 bases between them. Germline assignment: CDR1 MDHEN and CDR2 SYDVKM. This CDR3 comprises 15 residues. The CDR3 DNA follows: TGTGCCAGCAGCCCAGTCCCGTCGGGCACAGATACGCAGTATTTT. Its protein is CASSPVPSGTDTQYF.

The table lists this clonotype with many counts. The rearrangement uses TRBV28 and TRBJ1-2; possibly TRBD1 for D (5 bases). Germline assignment: CDR1 MDHEN and CDR2 SYDVKM. The CDR3 runs 13 residues. Deletions cut 8 bases from V and 5 bases from J, with 15 bases between. The CDR3 here is CASASGVEYGYTF. The CDR3 DNA reads as TGTGCCAGCGCTTCGGGGGTTGAATATGGCTACACCTTC.

This clonotype has at least ten counts. The chain joins TRBV11-2 to TRBJ1-2; D uncertain. The CDR3 has 13 amino acids. Between the trimmed V and J ends, which lost 5 bases and 7 bases, there was a span of 14 bases. Germline assignment: CDR1 SGHAT and CDR2 FQNNGV. The CDR3 DNA sequence: TGTGCCAGCAGCCTCGGAACCTTTAGTGGCTACACCTTC. Protein sequence: CASSLGTFSGYTF.

Ten or more counts support this clonotype. The rearrangement uses TRBV18 and TRBJ1-3; 7 positions match TRBD1. V lost 4 bases and J lost 0; bases outside the gene matches: 0. The length of the CDR3 is 14 residues. Germline CDR1 KGHSH, CDR2 LQKENI. The CDR3 spells CASSRDSSGNTIYF. The CDR3 DNA follows: TGTGCCAGCTCACGGGACAGCTCTGGAAACACCATATATTTT.

This clonotype was seen many times. The chain couples TRBV2 to TRBJ1-1; D gene unclear. Germline V gene data show CDR1 as SNHLY and CDR2 as FYNNEI. Trimming took off 6 bases at V and 5 bases at J, with 16 bases between the two ends. The CDR3 loop spans 14 amino acids. CDR3 DNA: TGTGCCAGCAGAACAACCCCACTCTCGACTGAAGCTTTCTTT. It encodes CASRTTPLSTEAFF.

This clonotype was recorded a few times. V is TRBV28 and J is TRBJ2-7; D may be TRBD1 (7 bases). The CDR3 contains 15 residues. Germline V gives CDR1 MDHEN, CDR2 SYDVKM. Trimming pared 2 bases from V and 5 bases from J, leaving 16 bases between. CDR3 region: CASSLGGTAGNEQYF. CDR3 in DNA: TGTGCCAGCAGTTTAGGGGGGACAGCGGGCAACGAGCAGTACTTC.

The chain links TRBV20-1 to TRBJ1-6, with D tentatively TRBD1 (5 bases). Trimming shortened V by 2 bases and J by 6 bases, and 17 bases separated the two germline ends. Germline CDR1 and CDR2: DFQATT and SNEGSKA (reference sequence). The CDR3 is 16 residues long. The CDR3 here is CSARPGGAVGNSPLHF. The CDR3 bases are TGCAGTGCTAGACCGGGGGGAGCGGTCGGTAATTCACCCCTCCACTTT.

This clonotype was seen repeatedly, ten times or more. The chain carries TRBV3-1 and TRBJ2-3, with 9 bases fitting TRBD2. CDR3 length equals 17 residues. Germline-derived CDR1 and CDR2 are LGHDT and YNNKEL (reference sequence). J gave up 2 bases and V 3 bases, and 9 bases lay outside the gene matches. CDR3 nucleotides: TGTGCCAGCAGCCAGAATAGCCCGGGACTAGCCACAGATACGCAGTATTTT. Its translation: CASSQNSPGLATDTQYF.

This chain uses TRBV11-3 with TRBJ2-3, with D possibly being TRBD2 (5 bases). The germline V gene encodes CDR1 SGHNT and CDR2 YENEEA. The CDR3 has 12 residues. Trimming removed 1 base from V and 6 bases from J, with 5 bases in between. The CDR3 loop reads CASSLGEDTQYF. CDR3 DNA: TGTGCCAGCAGCTTAGGGGAGGATACGCAGTATTTT.

This clonotype was detected many times. The rearrangement joins TRBV20-1 to TRBJ1-3; possibly TRBD1 for D (5 bases). V was cut by 2 bases and J by 6 bases, with 11 bases left in between. Germline V gene lookup returns CDR1 DFQATT and CDR2 SNEGSKA (reference sequence). CDR3 length: 13 amino acids. The CDR3 nucleotides read TGCAGTGCTAGACCGGGGCTTACAAACACCATATATTTT. Translating it yields CSARPGLTNTIYF.

At least ten counts were recorded for this clonotype. The rearrangement links TRBV7-6 to TRBJ1-1; perhaps TRBD1 as D (5 bases). The CDR3 consists of 13 residues. Germline V gene data show CDR1 as SGHVS and CDR2 as FNYEAQ. V was cut by 9 bases and J by 10 bases, with 21 bases left in between. The DNA of the CDR3 is TGTGCCAGATCCACAGGTATCGCGAGTGGAGCTTTCTTT. Its protein is CARSTGIASGAFF.

A word on this clonotype: A much larger clone lies a single base off, so this may be a read error. The V and J genes are TRBV2 and TRBJ1-1; D uncertain. The CDR3 is 13 residues long. Per the germline V gene, CDR1 is SNHLY and CDR2 is FYNNEI. This CDR3 reads CTSSEGWSTEAFF. CDR3 nucleotides: TGTACCAGCAGTGAAGGGTGGAGCACTGAAGCTTTCTTT.

The gene calls are TRBV10-3 and TRBJ2-1, with D maybe TRBD2 (7 bases). CDR3 length equals 15 residues. Germline assignment: CDR1 ENHRY and CDR2 SYGVKD. Deletions cut 7 bases from V and 2 bases from J, with 15 bases between. CDR3 protein: CAITRGGVAYNEQFF. CDR3 DNA: TGTGCCATCACTCGAGGGGGGGTGGCCTACAATGAGCAGTTCTTC.

This clonotype was picked up many times. This chain connects TRBV6-1 to TRBJ1-2; D is unclear. Germline V gene data show CDR1 as MNHNS and CDR2 as SASEGT. The CDR3 has 13 amino acids. V was clipped by 6 bases and J by 5 bases, with 13 bases between them. The CDR3 region has the DNA TGTGCCAGCAGCCCCGGGAGTCGTTATGGCTACACCTTC. Its translation: CASSPGSRYGYTF.

This clonotype was seen at least ten times. V gene TRBV7-2 combines with J gene TRBJ1-5; unclear D gene. CDR3 size: 14 residues. Germline V gives CDR1 SGHTA, CDR2 FQGNSA. Between the trimmed V and J ends, which lost 3 bases and 0 bases, there was a span of 6 bases. Here the CDR3 DNA reads TGTGCCAGCAGCTTGGCGGTTAGCAATCAGCCCCAGCATTTT. It codes for CASSLAVSNQPQHF. The variable domain in full, completed from reference TRBV7-2 and TRBJ1-5, reads GAGVSQSPSNKVTEKGKDVELRCDPISGHTALYWYRQSLGQGLEFLIYFQGNSAPDKSGLPSDRFSAERTGGSVSTLTIQRTQQEDSAVYLCASSLAVSNQPQHFGDGTRLSIL.

This clonotype was counted a few times. The chain employs TRBV6-2 or TRBV6-3 and TRBJ2-3; D remains unclear. The germline CDR1 and CDR2 sequences are MNHEY and SVGEGT. The CDR3 runs to 14 residues. Trimming took 5 bases from V and 4 from J, leaving 13 bases between them. The CDR3 sequence: CASSPADGSDTQYF. The CDR3 coding sequence is TGTGCCAGCAGTCCCGCCGACGGATCAGATACGCAGTATTTT.

CDR3 residues: CASSLWASGSQFF. In nucleotides, the CDR3 is TGTGCCAGCAGCTTGTGGGCTAGCGGGAGTCAGTTCTTC. The chain employs TRBV11-1 and TRBJ2-1, with 10 bases matching TRBD2. The CDR3 covers 13 residues. V dropped 3 bases and J dropped 13; count of bases not matched to a gene: 6. Germline V gene lookup returns CDR1 SGHAT and CDR2 FQDESV (reference sequence). The variable domain in full, completed from reference TRBV11-1 and TRBJ2-1, reads EAEVAQSPRYKITEKSQAVAFWCDPISGHATLYWYRQILGQGPELLVQFQDESVVDDSQLPKDRFSAERLKGVDSTLKIQPAELGDSAMYLCASSLWASGSQFFGPGTRLTVL.

Comments on this clonotype: The junction and the germline gene differ at one end; a read error may be behind it. This chain joins TRBV13 and TRBJ1-5; 9 nucleotides match TRBD1. The germline CDR1 and CDR2 sequences are PRHDT and FYEKMQ (reference sequence). This CDR3 spans 12 amino acids. CDR3 in amino acids: CVSSLTGGPQHF. In DNA form, the CDR3 reads TGTGTCAGCAGCCTTACAGGGGGCCCCCAGCATTTT.

The chain joins TRBV7-9 to TRBJ2-4; D is unclear. The V gene's germline CDR1 is SEHNR and CDR2 FQNEAQ (reference sequence). The CDR3 runs to 16 residues. Trimming stripped 4 bases from V and 0 bases from J, with 13 bases between. CDR3 region: CASSSYYFLAKNIQYF. CDR3 DNA sequence: TGTGCCAGCAGCTCCTACTACTTTCTAGCCAAAAACATTCAGTACTTC.

The chain recombines TRBV20-1 with TRBJ1-1; no reliable D call. The CDR3 is 13 residues long. Germline V gene lookup returns CDR1 DFQATT and CDR2 SNEGSKA (reference sequence). Trimming cost V 6 bases and J 0 bases, with 11 bases left between them. In nucleotides, the CDR3 is TGCAGTGCCCCGCCGGCATTGAACACTGAAGCTTTCTTT. Its protein is CSAPPALNTEAFF.

A note on this clonotype: This may come from a read error, since a much larger clone is one base off. The chain links TRBV6-2 or TRBV6-3 to TRBJ1-6; TRBD1 matches 7 bases. The germline gives CDR1 MNHEY, CDR2 SVGEGT. CDR3 length: 14 residues. DNA for the CDR3: TGTGCCGGCAGTGCTGACAGGGACGATACACCCCTCCACTTT. Amino acids: CAGSADRDDTPLHF.

J is TRBJ1-1 and V is TRBV20-1, with a weak D call TRBD1 (6 bases). V lost 2 bases and J 9 bases, leaving 25 bases between the germline ends. Germline lookup yields CDR1 DFQATT and CDR2 SNEGSKA (reference sequence). This CDR3 comprises 16 residues. CDR3 sequence reads: CSARSSEKGGHSKAFF. CDR3 DNA: TGCAGTGCTAGATCCTCCGAAAAGGGGGGACACAGTAAAGCTTTCTTT.

The V gene is TRBV5-4, the J gene TRBJ2-1; 7 bases are a match to TRBD2. Germline V gives CDR1 SGHNT, CDR2 YYREEE (reference sequence). The V gene end was trimmed by 0 bases and the J gene end by 10 bases; junction bases not matched to a gene: 13. The CDR3 runs 16 residues. CDR3 sequence: CASSLGRGLGKWEQFF. As DNA, the CDR3 is TGTGCCAGCAGCTTGGGGCGAGGACTAGGGAAATGGGAGCAGTTCTTC.

This clonotype was found a few times. The chain carries TRBV28 and TRBJ2-2; maybe TRBD1 (6 bases). Germline-derived CDR1 and CDR2 are MDHEN and SYDVKM. With 1 base removed from V and 5 bases from J, the gap between germline ends came to 14 bases. The CDR3 totals 16 residues. This CDR3 reads CASSLSPPGETGELFF. The CDR3 DNA is TGTGCCAGCAGTTTATCCCCCCCAGGGGAAACCGGGGAGCTGTTTTTT.

This chain joins TRBV9 and TRBJ2-2; 10 bases fit TRBD1. V shed 4 bases and J 6 bases; nucleotides not matched to a gene: 9. In germline, CDR1 is SGDLS, CDR2 YYNGEE. The CDR3 runs 16 residues. The CDR3 sequence: CASSKVGTGVPGELFF. CDR3 coding DNA: TGTGCCAGCAGCAAGGTGGGGACAGGGGTCCCCGGGGAGCTGTTTTTT.

There are many counts of this clonotype. This chain joins TRBV4-2 and TRBJ2-7; D not certain. The ends were cut back, 1 base at V and 0 bases at J, with 7 bases in the middle. Germline V lookup: CDR1 LGHNA, CDR2 YNFKEQ. CDR3 length equals 14 residues. The CDR3, as DNA: TGTGCCAGCAGCCAAGGGTACGGCTCCTACGAGCAGTACTTC. Amino acid sequence: CASSQGYGSYEQYF.